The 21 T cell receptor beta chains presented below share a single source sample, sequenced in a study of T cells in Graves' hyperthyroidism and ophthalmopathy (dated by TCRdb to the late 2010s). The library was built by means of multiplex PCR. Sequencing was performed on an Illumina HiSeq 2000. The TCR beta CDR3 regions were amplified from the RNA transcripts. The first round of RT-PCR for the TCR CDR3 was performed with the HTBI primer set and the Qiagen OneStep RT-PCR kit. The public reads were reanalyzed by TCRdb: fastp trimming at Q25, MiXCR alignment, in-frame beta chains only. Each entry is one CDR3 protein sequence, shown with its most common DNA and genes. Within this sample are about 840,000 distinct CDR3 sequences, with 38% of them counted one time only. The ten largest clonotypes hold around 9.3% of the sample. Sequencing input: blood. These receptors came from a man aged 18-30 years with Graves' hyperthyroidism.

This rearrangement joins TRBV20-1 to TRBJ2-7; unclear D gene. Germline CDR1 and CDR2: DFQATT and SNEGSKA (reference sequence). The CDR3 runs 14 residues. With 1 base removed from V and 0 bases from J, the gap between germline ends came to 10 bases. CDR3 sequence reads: CSARVGFRSYEQYF. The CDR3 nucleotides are TGCAGTGCTAGAGTAGGGTTTCGCTCCTACGAGCAGTACTTC.

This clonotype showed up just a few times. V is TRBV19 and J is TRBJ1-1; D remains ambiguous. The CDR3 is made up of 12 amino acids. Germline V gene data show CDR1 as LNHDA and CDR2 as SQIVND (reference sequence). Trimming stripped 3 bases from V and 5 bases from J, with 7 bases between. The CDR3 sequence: CASSISETEAFF. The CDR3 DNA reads TGTGCCAGTAGTATCAGCGAAACTGAAGCTTTCTTT.

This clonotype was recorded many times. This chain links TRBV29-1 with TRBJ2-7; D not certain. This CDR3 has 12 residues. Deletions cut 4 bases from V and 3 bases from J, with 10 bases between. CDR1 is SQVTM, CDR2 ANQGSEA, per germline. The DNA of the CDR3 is TGCAGCGTTGTACAACTAAACTACGAGCAGTACTTC. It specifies CSVVQLNYEQYF.

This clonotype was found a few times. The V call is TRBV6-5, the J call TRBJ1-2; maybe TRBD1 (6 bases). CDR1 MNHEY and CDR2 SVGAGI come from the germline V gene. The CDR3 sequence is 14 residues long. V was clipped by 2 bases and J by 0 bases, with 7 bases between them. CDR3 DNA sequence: TGTGCCAGCAGTTACGGACAGACTAACTATGGCTACACCTTC. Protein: CASSYGQTNYGYTF.

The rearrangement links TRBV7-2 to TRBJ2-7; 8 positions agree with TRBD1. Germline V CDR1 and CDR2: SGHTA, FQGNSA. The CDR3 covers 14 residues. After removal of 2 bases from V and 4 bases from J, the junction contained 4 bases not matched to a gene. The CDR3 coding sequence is TGTGCCAGCAGCTTAAAGACAGGGGAGTACGAGCAGTACTTC. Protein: CASSLKTGEYEQYF.

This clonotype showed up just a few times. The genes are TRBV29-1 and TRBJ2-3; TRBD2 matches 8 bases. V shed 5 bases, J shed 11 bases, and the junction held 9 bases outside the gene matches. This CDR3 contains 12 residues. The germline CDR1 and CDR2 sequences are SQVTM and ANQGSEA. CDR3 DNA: TGCAGCGTTCGCCTCACTAGCGGCATGCAGTATTTT. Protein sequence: CSVRLTSGMQYF.

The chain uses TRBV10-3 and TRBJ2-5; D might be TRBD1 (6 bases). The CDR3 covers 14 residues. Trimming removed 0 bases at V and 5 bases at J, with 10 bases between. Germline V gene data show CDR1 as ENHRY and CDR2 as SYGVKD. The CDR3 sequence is CAISESYREETQYF. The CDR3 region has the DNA TGTGCCATCAGTGAGTCGTACAGGGAGGAGACCCAGTACTTC.

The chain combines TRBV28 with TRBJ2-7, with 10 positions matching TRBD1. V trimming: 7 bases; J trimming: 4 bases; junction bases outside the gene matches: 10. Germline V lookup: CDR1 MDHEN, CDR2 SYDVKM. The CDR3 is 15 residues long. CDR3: CASTVGTGERYEQYF. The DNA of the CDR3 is TGTGCCAGCACCGTAGGGACAGGGGAGAGATACGAGCAGTACTTC.

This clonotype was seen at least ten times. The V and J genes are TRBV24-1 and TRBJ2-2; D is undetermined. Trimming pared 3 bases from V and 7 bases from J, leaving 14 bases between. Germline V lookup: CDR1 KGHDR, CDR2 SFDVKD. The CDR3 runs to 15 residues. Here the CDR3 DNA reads TGTGCCACCAGTGATCCCCGGGCCCCTCACGGGGAGCTGTTTTTT. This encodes CATSDPRAPHGELFF.

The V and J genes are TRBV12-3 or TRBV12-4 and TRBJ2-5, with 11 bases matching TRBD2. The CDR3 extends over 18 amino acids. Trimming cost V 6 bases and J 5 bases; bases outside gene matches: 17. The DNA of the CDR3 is TGTGCCAGCAGCCCTGTAGTGGGTGCTAGCGGGGGGCCCGAGACCCAGTACTTC. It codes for CASSPVVGASGGPETQYF.

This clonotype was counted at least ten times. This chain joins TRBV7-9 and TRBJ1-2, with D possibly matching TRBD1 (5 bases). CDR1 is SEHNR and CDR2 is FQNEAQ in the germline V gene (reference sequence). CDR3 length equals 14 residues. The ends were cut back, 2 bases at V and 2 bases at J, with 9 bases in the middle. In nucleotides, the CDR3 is TGTGCCAGCAGCTTAAACCGGGGGAACTATGGCTACACCTTC. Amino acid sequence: CASSLNRGNYGYTF.

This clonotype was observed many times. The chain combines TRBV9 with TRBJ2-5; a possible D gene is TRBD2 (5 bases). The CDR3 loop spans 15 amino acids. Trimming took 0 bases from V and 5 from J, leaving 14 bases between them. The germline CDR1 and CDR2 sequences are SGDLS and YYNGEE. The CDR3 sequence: CASSVDQGGSETQYF. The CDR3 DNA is TGTGCCAGCAGCGTAGACCAAGGCGGGTCGGAGACCCAGTACTTC.

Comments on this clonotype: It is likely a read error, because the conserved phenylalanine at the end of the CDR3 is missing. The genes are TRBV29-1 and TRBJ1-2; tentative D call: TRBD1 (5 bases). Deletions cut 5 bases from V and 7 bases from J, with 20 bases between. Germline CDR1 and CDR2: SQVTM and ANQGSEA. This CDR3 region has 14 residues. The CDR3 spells CSVRFPGFDCGYTL. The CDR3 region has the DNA TGCAGCGTTAGGTTCCCAGGGTTTGACTGTGGCTACACCCTC.

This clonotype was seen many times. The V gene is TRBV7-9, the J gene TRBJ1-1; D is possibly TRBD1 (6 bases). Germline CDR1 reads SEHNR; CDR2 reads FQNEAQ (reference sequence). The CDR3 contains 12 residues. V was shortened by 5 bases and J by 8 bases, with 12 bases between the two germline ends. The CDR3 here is CASSPRDREAFF. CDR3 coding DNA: TGTGCCAGCAGCCCGCGAGACAGGGAAGCTTTCTTT.

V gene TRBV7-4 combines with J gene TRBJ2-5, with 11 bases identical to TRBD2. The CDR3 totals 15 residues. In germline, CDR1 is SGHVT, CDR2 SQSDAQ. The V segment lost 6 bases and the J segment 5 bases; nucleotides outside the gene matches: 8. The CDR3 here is CASSQLAGVDETQYF. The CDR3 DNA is TGTGCCAGCAGTCAACTAGCGGGAGTGGACGAGACCCAGTACTTC.

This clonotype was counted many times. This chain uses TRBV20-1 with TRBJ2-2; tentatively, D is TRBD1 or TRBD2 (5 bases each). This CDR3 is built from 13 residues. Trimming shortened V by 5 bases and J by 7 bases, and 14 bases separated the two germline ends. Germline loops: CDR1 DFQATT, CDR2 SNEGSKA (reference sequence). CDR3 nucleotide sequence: TGCAGTGCTCGAATCGGGACCCTCGGGGAGCTGTTTTTT. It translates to CSARIGTLGELFF.

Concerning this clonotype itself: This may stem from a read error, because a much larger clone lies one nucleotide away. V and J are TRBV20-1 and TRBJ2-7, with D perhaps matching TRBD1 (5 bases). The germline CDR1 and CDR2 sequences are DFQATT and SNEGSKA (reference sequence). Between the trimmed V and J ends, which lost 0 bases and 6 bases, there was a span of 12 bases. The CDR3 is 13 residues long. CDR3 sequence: CSARDERTGEQYF. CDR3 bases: TGCAGTGCTAGAGATGAACGTACAGGCGAGCAGTACTTC.

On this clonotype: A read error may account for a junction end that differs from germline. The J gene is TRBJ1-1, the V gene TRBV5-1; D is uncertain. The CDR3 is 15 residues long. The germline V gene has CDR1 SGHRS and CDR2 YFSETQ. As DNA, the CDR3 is TGCGCCGGCAGCTTGTTATCAGGTATGAACACTGAAGCTTTCTTT. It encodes CAGSLLSGMNTEAFF.

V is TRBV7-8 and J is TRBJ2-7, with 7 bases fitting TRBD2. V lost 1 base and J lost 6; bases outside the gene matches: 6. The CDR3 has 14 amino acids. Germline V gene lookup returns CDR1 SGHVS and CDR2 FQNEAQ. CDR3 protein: CASSLGQAGVEQYF. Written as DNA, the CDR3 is TGTGCCAGCAGCTTAGGCCAGGCGGGAGTCGAGCAGTACTTC.

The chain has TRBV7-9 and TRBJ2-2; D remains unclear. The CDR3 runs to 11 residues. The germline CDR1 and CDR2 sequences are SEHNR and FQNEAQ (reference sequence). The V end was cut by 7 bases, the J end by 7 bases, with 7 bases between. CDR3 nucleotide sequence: TGTGCCAGCACCTCTCTCGGGGAGCTGTTTTTT. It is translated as CASTSLGELFF.

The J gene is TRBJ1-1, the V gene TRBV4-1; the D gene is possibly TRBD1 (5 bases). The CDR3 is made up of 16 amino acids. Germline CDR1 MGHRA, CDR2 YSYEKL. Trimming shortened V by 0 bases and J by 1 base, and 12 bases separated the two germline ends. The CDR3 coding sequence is TGCGCCAGCAGCCAAGAATTTGGCAGGGAGAACACTGAAGCTTTCTTT. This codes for CASSQEFGRENTEAFF.